The rows below give T cell receptor beta chains drawn from one sample of a study of blood T cell repertoires in COVID-19. Clones were sequenced by immunoSEQ multiplex PCR, and TCRdb holds only the in-frame ones, with some missing. The data hold 250,000 to 350,000 clones, with under 90% observed a single time. The sample comprised peripheral blood. The receptors here all came from a woman in her thirties or forties who had recovered from COVID-19. The CDR3 runs from the conserved cysteine through the conserved F or W. D genes are given only for firm matches.

V	J	D	CDR3
TRBV7-9	TRBJ1-1	NA	CASSPRQAGTEAFF
TRBV11-2	TRBJ2-7	TRBD1	CASSQPGQLREQYF
TRBV19	TRBJ1-1	NA	CASSFSLGGGNTEAFF
TRBV19	TRBJ2-3	TRBD2	CASRGLATDTQYF
TRBV6-5	TRBJ1-3	TRBD1	CASSRDSAGDTIYF
TRBV28	TRBJ2-7	NA	CASNGGTVTYEQYF
TRBV20-1	TRBJ2-5	TRBD2	CSASASTSGQETQYF
TRBV7-3	TRBJ2-7	TRBD1	CASSLEPRDRGGEQYF
TRBV7-2	TRBJ2-7	TRBD2	CASSLGLAYEQYF
TRBV7-7	TRBJ2-5	TRBD1	CASSSSTGGGETQYF
TRBV11-2	TRBJ1-5	NA	CASSLGYSSNQPQHF
TRBV5-1	TRBJ2-7	TRBD2	CASSPASGNYEQYF
TRBV30	TRBJ2-7	NA	CAWGKGLEYF
TRBV19	TRBJ1-1	TRBD1	CASSLGTGEHGEAFF
TRBV18	TRBJ2-3	TRBD2	CASSPQAGGPPDTQYF
TRBV30	TRBJ2-7	TRBD2	CAWSSGTSLLEQYF
TRBV6-1	TRBJ1-5	NA	CASSERQSNQPQHF
TRBV5-8	TRBJ2-1	TRBD2	CASSLSGTNNEQFF
TRBV7-9	TRBJ2-7	NA	CASSPESGYEQYF
TRBV15	TRBJ1-1	NA	CATSRVGGVGRNTEAFF
TRBV24-1	TRBJ2-3	TRBD1	CATSVGQETDTQYF
TRBV27	TRBJ2-7	NA	CASRNRGEGYEQYF
TRBV6-5	TRBJ2-3	NA	CASRNSADTQYF
TRBV7-2	TRBJ2-1	TRBD1	CASSLAGPAGGPNEQFF
TRBV27	TRBJ2-1	NA	CASSLDSSSYNEQFF
TRBV12-3/TRBV12-4	TRBJ2-1	NA	CASSEQGDEQFF
TRBV7-9	TRBJ2-3	NA	CASSPNRGQSTDTQYF
TRBV2	TRBJ2-3	NA	CASSERGLLSTDTQYF
TRBV18	TRBJ2-1	NA	CASSSLSTGRAEQFF
TRBV7-3	TRBJ2-2	TRBD2	CASRVAGDTGELFF
TRBV4-2	TRBJ2-7	NA	CASSQAPGPYEQYF
TRBV19	TRBJ1-5	TRBD1	CASSIGTGHQPQHF
TRBV3-1/TRBV3-2	TRBJ1-1	TRBD1	CASTRIQGAEAFF
TRBV6-2/TRBV6-3	TRBJ1-1	TRBD1	CASSYRDRGRITEAFF
TRBV14	TRBJ1-2	NA	CASSQYRDGYTF
TRBV5-1	TRBJ2-7	NA	CASSLALPGTSYEQYF
TRBV30	TRBJ2-7	TRBD1	CAWSRQGMWNEQYF
TRBV24-1	TRBJ2-7	NA	CATSDSGFEQYF
TRBV7-3	TRBJ2-3	TRBD2	CASSLTTSGTQYF
TRBV25-1	TRBJ1-5	NA	CASSESQYNQPQHF
TRBV6-2/TRBV6-3	TRBJ2-1	TRBD2	CASSYSRGLAGVTHEQFF
TRBV4-1	TRBJ2-1	NA	CASSQDLGNPWEQFF
TRBV6-6	TRBJ2-2	TRBD1	CASSYGTGGGGELFF
TRBV7-2	TRBJ2-3	TRBD2	CASSLQLAAITDTQYF
TRBV30	TRBJ2-2	TRBD2	CACISGNGELFF
TRBV11-3	TRBJ2-7	NA	CASSSETVYEQYF
TRBV5-5	TRBJ2-1	TRBD2	CASRTPGRESNEQFF
TRBV2	TRBJ2-5	NA	CASSEGRRNQETQYF
TRBV4-2	TRBJ2-3	NA	CASTEGVGAAGSDTQYF
TRBV7-6	TRBJ2-1	NA	CASSLVSQGEQFF
TRBV11-2	TRBJ1-6	NA	CASSFTRDNNSPLHF
TRBV5-3	TRBJ2-3	NA	CARSAGMPGDTQYF
TRBV6-5	TRBJ1-6	TRBD1	CASTQGAYNSPLHF
TRBV2	TRBJ2-7	TRBD2	CASSASEREGGPYEQYF
TRBV2	TRBJ1-2	NA	CASMRDTNYGYTF
TRBV6-1	TRBJ2-1	TRBD2	CASSVKAGGPSSYNEQFF
TRBV4-1	TRBJ2-3	NA	CASSQDRERITDTQYF
TRBV6-5	TRBJ2-1	TRBD2	CASSNGLAAYNEQFF
TRBV3-1/TRBV3-2	TRBJ2-7	TRBD1	CASRSDRYEQYF
TRBV4-2	TRBJ2-7	NA	CASSQSGTSYEQYF